These T cell receptor beta chains were read from a single sample in a study of cytomegalovirus exposure and HLA in healthy donors. TCRdb keeps only in-frame clones here, not all; method: immunoSEQ multiplex PCR. The table has 240,000 or so clones, approximately 83% seen once. The specimen was PBMCs. Receptor source: a woman younger than 45 in good health and CMV-seropositive. The CDR3 runs from the conserved cysteine through the conserved F or W. D genes are given only for firm matches.

J gene | V gene | D gene | CDR3 protein
TRBJ1-2 | TRBV10-3 | - | CAIKGGDGPYGYTF
TRBJ1-2 | TRBV11-3 | TRBD1 | CASSLTGGYGYTF
TRBJ1-5 | TRBV28 | - | CASSPLNQPQHF
TRBJ2-5 | TRBV7-8 | - | CASSLVPAPQETQYF
TRBJ1-1 | TRBV5-1 | TRBD1 | CASSLIGQGWTEAFF
TRBJ2-7 | TRBV28 | - | CASSQGIYEQYF
TRBJ2-3 | TRBV7-9 | TRBD1 | CASSSGTGLPDTQYF
TRBJ1-3 | TRBV30 | - | CARLDSSGNTIYF
TRBJ2-5 | TRBV5-6 | - | CASSGGPDQTQYF
TRBJ2-3 | TRBV7-2 | - | CASSLTRGGSSSTDTQYF
TRBJ2-5 | TRBV10-3 | - | CAISDQQETQYF
TRBJ1-2 | TRBV2 | TRBD1 | CASIPRTGDYGYTF
TRBJ2-1 | TRBV6-1 | TRBD2 | CASSDPLAGVSRITYNEQFF